The entry that follows covers one TCR beta chain sequence. The germline V gene has CDR1 SNHLY and CDR2 FYNNEI. Trimming left V 4 bases short and J 1 base short, with 4 bases between. The CDR3 contains 12 residues. cDNA came from approximately 0.5 to 1 ug RNA primed by random hexamers. TCRdb re-derived calls from the immunoSEQ multiplex PCR reads in MiXCR, one entry per CDR3 protein. The sample has 180,000 or so distinct CDR3 sequences; 90% to 97% are singletons. The data were taken from a study of CD8 T cells in Susac syndrome. The sample taken for sequencing was CD4+ T cells from PBMCs. The TCR was taken from a human donor with multiple sclerosis. The chain combines TRBV2 with TRBJ1-2; no reliable D call. CDR3 DNA: TGTGCCAGCAGTGTAGATAACTATGGCTACACCTTC. This encodes CASSVDNYGYTF.